This TCR beta chain was recovered during a study of identical twins. Overall study results and limits: For cord blood, abundant beta clonotypes had fewer insertions, unlike memory repertoires, which showed none.

This clonotype was seen many times. What it binds is unknown. It was template switching that added a universal primer site, and there were unique molecular identifiers on the cDNA. TCRdb recomputed calls from the 5' RACE reads with MiXCR, one row per CDR3 protein. Of nearly 650,000 distinct CDR3 sequences listed, roughly 7.2% were seen once; the top ten hold 1.6%. The V end lost 0 bases, the J end lost 3 bases, and 10 bases lay between the germline ends. Germline CDR1 is SGHRS and CDR2 is YFSETQ. This CDR3 spans 15 amino acids. These data were also reused for a study on yellow fever vaccine responses in identical twins.

The rearrangement links TRBV5-1 to TRBJ2-4, with a weak D call TRBD1 (6 bases). This clonotype was obtained from a woman aged 18-29 years in good health. Sequenced input: PBMCs. The CDR3: CASSLGTAVKNIQYF. Here the CDR3 DNA reads TGCGCCAGCAGCTTGGGGACAGCGGTCAAAAACATTCAGTACTTC.